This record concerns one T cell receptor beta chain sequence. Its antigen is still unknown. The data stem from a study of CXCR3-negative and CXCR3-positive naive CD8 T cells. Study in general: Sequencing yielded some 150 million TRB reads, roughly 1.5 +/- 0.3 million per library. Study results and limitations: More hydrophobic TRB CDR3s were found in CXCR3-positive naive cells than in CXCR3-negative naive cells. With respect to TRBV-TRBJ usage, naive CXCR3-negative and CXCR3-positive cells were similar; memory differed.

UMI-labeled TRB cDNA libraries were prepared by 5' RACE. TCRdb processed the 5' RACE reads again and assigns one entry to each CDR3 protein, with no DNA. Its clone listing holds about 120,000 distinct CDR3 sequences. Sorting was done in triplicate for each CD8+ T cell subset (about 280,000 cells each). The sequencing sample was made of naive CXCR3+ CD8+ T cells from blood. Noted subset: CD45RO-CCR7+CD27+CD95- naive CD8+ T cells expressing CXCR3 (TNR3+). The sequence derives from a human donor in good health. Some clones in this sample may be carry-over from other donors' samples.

CDR3 amino acids: CASSLGEDSTQQYF. The gene calls are TRBV7-7 and TRBJ2-7; TCRdb names TRBD1, which stays unverified in the absence of DNA. In germline, CDR1 is SSHAT, CDR2 FNYEAQ (reference sequence). This CDR3 spans 14 amino acids.